Listed below are T cell receptor beta chains from one sample, sequenced in a study of T cell changes during pregnancy in multiple sclerosis. TCRdb's table, derived via immunoSEQ multiplex PCR, lists solely in-frame clones and lacks some. The profile covers tens of thousands of clones, with 90% appearing a single time and about 7% taken by the ten largest. Sequences were derived from CD8+ T cells from peripheral blood mononuclear cells, sampled in the third trimester of pregnancy. Source of these receptors: a female donor with multiple sclerosis, enrolled in a pregnancy study. Both conserved end residues are part of each CDR3. Fields, in order: D gene, clone size, V gene, J gene, CDR3 protein, CDR3 DNA. The D gene is left open where the match is weak. Size is stated for part of the rows, as once, few or many counts, or as a class when the clone is expanded.

.	.	TRBV6-5	TRBJ2-1	CASSPLGGSYNEQFF	TGTGCCAGCAGCCCTCTGGGGGGTTCCTACAATGAGCAGTTCTTC
.	.	TRBV9	TRBJ2-5	CASSPLFTTQETQYF	TGTGCCAGCAGCCCCCTATTCACCACCCAAGAGACCCAGTACTTC
TRBD2	.	TRBV27	TRBJ2-1	CASYSASGSFDEQFF	TGTGCCAGCTATTCCGCTAGCGGGAGTTTCGATGAGCAGTTCTTC
.	.	TRBV6-4	TRBJ2-7	CASSDLRTDYYEQYF	TGTGCCAGCAGTGACCTACGGACCGACTACTACGAGCAGTACTTC
TRBD1	once	TRBV27	TRBJ2-7	CASSLGLLKGTGSYEQYF	TGTGCCAGCAGTTTAGGACTTCTCAAAGGGACAGGGAGTTACGAGCAGTACTTC
.	.	TRBV20-1	TRBJ2-1	CSARPGVEQFF	TGCAGTGCTAGACCCGGGGTTGAGCAGTTCTTC
.	.	TRBV4-3	TRBJ1-2	CASSQEAGSYGYTF	TGCGCCAGCAGCCAAGAAGCAGGGTCCTATGGCTACACCTTC
TRBD1	.	TRBV6-4	TRBJ1-6	CASSDSRTGNSPLHF	TGTGCCAGCAGTGACTCGAGGACAGGGAATTCACCCCTCCACTTT
TRBD1	.	TRBV7-9	TRBJ2-5	CASSGGDRGHGTQYF	TGTGCCAGCAGCGGGGGGGACAGGGGTCATGGGACCCAGTACTTC
.	.	TRBV15	TRBJ2-7	CATSRDVGGDGWGEQYF	TGTGCCACCAGCAGAGATGTCGGGGGAGATGGATGGGGCGAGCAGTACTTC
TRBD1	.	TRBV5-6	TRBJ2-5	CASSLLLGTGIGIQETQYF	TGTGCCAGCAGCTTGCTTTTAGGGACAGGGATTGGAATACAAGAGACCCAGTACTTC
.	.	TRBV19	TRBJ1-5	CASSMVDSSNQPQHF	TGTGCCAGTAGTATGGTGGACAGTTCCAATCAGCCCCAGCATTTT
.	.	TRBV7-6	TRBJ2-1	CASSSGGAYNEQFF	TGTGCCAGCAGCTCGGGGGGCGCCTACAATGAGCAGTTCTTC
.	.	TRBV4-1	TRBJ2-2	CASSQHARLNTGELFF	TGCGCCAGCAGCCAGCACGCGAGACTTAACACCGGGGAGCTGTTTTTT
TRBD2	.	TRBV7-3	TRBJ2-3	CASSLLAGDEATQYF	TGTGCCAGCAGCCTACTAGCGGGAGACGAGGCTACGCAGTATTTT
.	once	TRBV14	TRBJ2-1	CASSQEVRASEQFF	TGTGCCAGCAGCCAAGAGGTCAGGGCTAGTGAGCAGTTCTTC
.	.	TRBV7-6	TRBJ2-3	CASTGHRTDTQYF	TGTGCCAGCACGGGACACCGGACAGATACGCAGTATTTT
.	.	TRBV9	TRBJ1-3	CASSGSSGNTIYF	TGTGCCAGCAGCGGTAGCTCTGGAAACACCATATATTTT
.	.	TRBV7-8	TRBJ1-5	CASSLAWTVNQPQHF	TGTGCCAGCAGCTTAGCATGGACAGTAAACCAGCCCCAGCATTTT
.	.	TRBV27	TRBJ2-1	CASSYIDEQFF	TGTGCCAGCAGTTATATCGATGAGCAGTTCTTC
.	few	TRBV25-1	TRBJ1-6	CASSESGETSPLHF	TGTGCCAGCAGTGAATCGGGGGAAACCTCACCCCTCCACTTT
.	.	TRBV9	TRBJ1-2	CASSAGNYGYTF	TGTGCCAGCAGCGCCGGGAACTATGGCTACACCTTC
.	.	TRBV7-8	TRBJ1-2	CASSPIQTVYGYTF	TGTGCCAGCAGCCCTATTCAAACGGTCTATGGCTACACCTTC
TRBD2	.	TRBV19	TRBJ2-1	CASSIETSGSDEQFF	TGTGCCAGTAGTATAGAGACTAGCGGGAGCGATGAGCAGTTCTTC
.	.	TRBV19	TRBJ2-2	CASSPLEGTGELFF	TGTGCCAGTAGCCCTCTTGAGGGAACCGGGGAGCTGTTTTTT
.	.	TRBV13	TRBJ1-2	CASSLGLYGYTF	TGTGCCAGCAGCCTAGGCCTTTATGGCTACACCTTC
TRBD1	.	TRBV13	TRBJ1-1	CASSLWDRDTEAFF	TGTGCCAGCAGCTTATGGGACAGGGACACTGAAGCTTTCTTT
.	.	TRBV5-1	TRBJ2-3	CASSSRSRTDTQYF	TGCGCCAGCAGCTCCAGGTCCCGCACAGATACGCAGTATTTT
.	.	TRBV1	TRBJ2-2	CTSSQGMRSCLAGGPGTGELFF	TGCACCAGCAGCCAAGGAATGAGGTCGTGTCTAGCGGGAGGGCCGGGGACCGGGGAGCTGTTTTTT
.	once	TRBV7-8	TRBJ1-1	CASSLMTDAGTEAFF	TGTGCCAGCAGCTTAATGACAGACGCAGGGACTGAAGCTTTCTTT
.	.	TRBV27	TRBJ2-1	CASSPQTVSSYNEQFF	TGTGCCAGCAGTCCCCAGACAGTAAGCTCCTACAATGAGCAGTTCTTC
TRBD1	.	TRBV29-1	TRBJ1-2	CSVTGEWQGDGYTF	TGCAGCGTTACTGGAGAGTGGCAGGGGGATGGCTACACCTTC
.	.	TRBV18	TRBJ2-1	CASSRLTRSYNEQFF	TGTGCCAGCTCGCGACTAACCCGCTCCTACAATGAGCAGTTCTTC
TRBD2	.	TRBV2	TRBJ2-1	CATRLAGGYNEQFF	TGTGCCACCAGACTAGCGGGAGGTTACAATGAGCAGTTCTTC
.	.	TRBV7-3	TRBJ2-3	CASSLTQTQADTQYF	TGTGCCAGCAGCTTAACGCAGACGCAGGCAGATACGCAGTATTTT
.	.	TRBV19	TRBJ2-1	CASRFDGDNEQFF	TGTGCCAGTCGATTCGACGGAGACAATGAGCAGTTCTTC
TRBD2	.	TRBV6-1	TRBJ2-1	CASSEWVAGDTNEQFF	TGTGCCAGCAGTGAATGGGTAGCGGGAGATACCAATGAGCAGTTCTTC
TRBD1	.	TRBV7-3	TRBJ1-2	CASSPGGGYGYTF	TGTGCCAGCAGCCCAGGGGGCGGATATGGCTACACCTTC
.	once	TRBV27	TRBJ1-1	CASSSSPQGYTEAFF	TGTGCCAGCAGTTCGTCTCCGCAGGGCTACACTGAAGCTTTCTTT
TRBD1	.	TRBV7-3	TRBJ2-7	CASSEGGQGIYEQYF	TGTGCCAGCAGCGAGGGGGGACAGGGGATTTACGAGCAGTACTTC
TRBD2	.	TRBV27	TRBJ2-7	CASSPSLGLETYEQYF	TGTGCCAGCAGTCCCTCCCTCGGACTAGAAACCTACGAGCAGTACTTC
.	.	TRBV4-2	TRBJ2-2	CASSQEEGLGTGELFF	TGTGCCAGCAGCCAAGAGGAGGGGCTCGGCACCGGGGAGCTGTTTTTT
.	.	TRBV10-3	TRBJ2-7	CAISEDRPPTYEQYF	TGTGCCATCAGTGAGGACAGGCCCCCCACCTACGAGCAGTACTTC
TRBD2	few	TRBV28	TRBJ2-7	CASSSTSGRVYEQYF	TGTGCCAGCAGTTCGACTAGCGGGAGAGTCTACGAGCAGTACTTC
TRBD2	.	TRBV9	TRBJ2-5	CASSVDKRGDQETQYF	TGTGCCAGCAGCGTAGATAAGCGGGGAGACCAAGAGACCCAGTACTTC
TRBD2	.	TRBV27	TRBJ2-7	CASSLRGGSSYEQYF	TGTGCCAGCAGTTTAAGGGGCGGGAGCTCCTACGAGCAGTACTTC
TRBD1	.	TRBV2	TRBJ1-2	CASSEGFRGPYGYTF	TGTGCCAGCAGTGAAGGGTTCAGGGGGCCTTATGGCTACACCTTC
.	.	TRBV27	TRBJ1-2	CASSLGRMGVYTF	TGTGCCAGCAGTTTAGGCAGGATGGGAGTCTACACCTTC
TRBD1	few	TRBV5-1	TRBJ1-1	CASSYETGVNTEAFF	TGCGCCAGCAGCTACGAGACAGGGGTGAACACTGAAGCTTTCTTT
.	.	TRBV28	TRBJ2-5	CASSLLRAGETQYF	TGTGCCAGCAGTTTATTGCGGGCGGGGGAGACCCAGTACTTC